This T cell receptor (beta chain) was captured by sequencing in a study of type 1 and type 2 diabetes patients. PCR was run on genomic DNA. A primer set of 30 forward and 13 reverse primers amplified the CDR3. TCRdb processed the multiplex PCR reads anew with MiXCR; each CDR3 protein has one entry. The sample holds about 250,000 distinct CDR3 sequences, 45% to 60% seen once. Notes on this clonotype: The junction differs from germline at one of its ends, possibly a read error.

Germline lookup yields CDR1 MNHEY and CDR2 SMNVEV (reference sequence). The CDR3 contains 14 residues. Sequenced material: peripheral blood mononuclear cells (PBMCs). The rearrangement uses TRBV27 and TRBJ2-7, with TRBD2 as a possible D gene (6 bases). This sequence originates from a man aged 18-30 years with type 2 diabetes. CDR3 nucleotides: TGTGCCAGCGGTTTAGGGTCTAGCGCCTACGAGCAGTACTTC. Protein product: CASGLGSSAYEQYF.